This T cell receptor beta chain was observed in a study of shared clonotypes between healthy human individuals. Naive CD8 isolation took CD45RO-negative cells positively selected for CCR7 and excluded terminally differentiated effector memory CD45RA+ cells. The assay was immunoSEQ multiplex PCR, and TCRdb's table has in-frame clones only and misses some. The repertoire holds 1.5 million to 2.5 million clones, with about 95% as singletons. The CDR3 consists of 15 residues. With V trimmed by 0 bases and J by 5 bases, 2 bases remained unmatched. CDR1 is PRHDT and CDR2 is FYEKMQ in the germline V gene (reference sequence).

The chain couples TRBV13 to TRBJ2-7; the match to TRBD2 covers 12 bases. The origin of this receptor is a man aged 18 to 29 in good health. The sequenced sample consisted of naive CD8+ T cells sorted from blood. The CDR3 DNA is TGTGCCAGCAGCTTAGGTCTAGCGGGGGGGAACGAGCAGTACTTC. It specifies CASSLGLAGGNEQYF.